These T cell receptor beta chains were read from a single sample in a study of blood T cell repertoires in COVID-19. The protocol was immunoSEQ multiplex PCR, while the TCRdb copy is restricted to in-frame clones and leaves out a portion. The repertoire has over 130,000 clones, about 74% of them found once; the top ten carry about 15%. The specimen was peripheral blood. Source of these receptors: a man in his fifties or sixties with acute or convalescent COVID-19. CDR3s include the opening cysteine and the closing phenylalanine or tryptophan. Fields, in order: clone size, J gene, D gene, V gene, CDR3 DNA, CDR3 protein. D genes are given only for firm matches. For some rows the clone size is stated as once, few or many, or as a class when expanded; others skip it.

clone size: -; J gene: TRBJ1-5; D gene: -; V gene: TRBV10-3; CDR3 DNA: TGTGCCTCGCAGGGAACTAATAGCAATCAGCCCCAGCATTTT; CDR3 protein: CASQGTNSNQPQHF
clone size: -; J gene: TRBJ2-3; D gene: TRBD1; V gene: TRBV11-2; CDR3 DNA: TGTGCCAGCAGTTCAAGGGACAGGGCCACAGATACGCAGTATTTT; CDR3 protein: CASSSRDRATDTQYF
clone size: -; J gene: TRBJ2-2; D gene: -; V gene: TRBV2; CDR3 DNA: TGTGCCAGCAGTGCCGGACACCTGGCGAGTACCGGGGAGCTGTTTTTT; CDR3 protein: CASSAGHLASTGELFF
clone size: -; J gene: TRBJ1-1; D gene: TRBD1; V gene: TRBV11-2; CDR3 DNA: TGTGCCAGCAGCCCGGACAGGGAGAACACTGAAGCTTTCTTT; CDR3 protein: CASSPDRENTEAFF
clone size: -; J gene: TRBJ2-3; D gene: -; V gene: TRBV29-1; CDR3 DNA: TGCAGCGGGGGGCGAGCGGGGAGTTCAGATACGCAGTATTTT; CDR3 protein: CSGGRAGSSDTQYF
clone size: -; J gene: TRBJ1-5; D gene: -; V gene: TRBV27; CDR3 DNA: TGTGCCAGCAGTCCCGGGACATCAAATCAGCCCCAGCATTTT; CDR3 protein: CASSPGTSNQPQHF
clone size: -; J gene: TRBJ1-1; D gene: TRBD1; V gene: TRBV19; CDR3 DNA: TGTGCCAGTAGGTCCGGGACAGAGGGTGAAGCTTTCTTT; CDR3 protein: CASRSGTEGEAFF
clone size: -; J gene: TRBJ2-1; D gene: TRBD1; V gene: TRBV27; CDR3 DNA: TGTGCCAGCAGCCTTGGACAGGCACCCTACAATGAGCAGTTCTTC; CDR3 protein: CASSLGQAPYNEQFF
clone size: few; J gene: TRBJ1-5; D gene: TRBD1; V gene: TRBV19; CDR3 DNA: TGTGCCAGTAGTATGGGACAGGGGGGAATTCAGCCCCAGCATTTT; CDR3 protein: CASSMGQGGIQPQHF
clone size: -; J gene: TRBJ1-1; D gene: -; V gene: TRBV19; CDR3 DNA: TGTGCCAGTAGTATTGGGGGGGCCTCTGAAGCTTTCTTT; CDR3 protein: CASSIGGASEAFF
clone size: -; J gene: TRBJ2-3; D gene: TRBD2; V gene: TRBV28; CDR3 DNA: TGTGCCAGCAGGCCTAGCGGTTCCACAGATACGCAGTATTTT; CDR3 protein: CASRPSGSTDTQYF
clone size: once; J gene: TRBJ1-3; D gene: TRBD1; V gene: TRBV29-1; CDR3 DNA: TGCAGCGTTGAAGGACAGGGATCTGGAAACACCATATATTTT; CDR3 protein: CSVEGQGSGNTIYF
clone size: -; J gene: TRBJ2-3; D gene: TRBD2; V gene: TRBV9; CDR3 DNA: TGTGCCAGCAGCTTCTCAGACGGGGGGGCCGCAGATACGCAGTATTTT; CDR3 protein: CASSFSDGGAADTQYF
clone size: -; J gene: TRBJ1-2; D gene: TRBD1; V gene: TRBV25-1; CDR3 DNA: TGTGCCAGCAGTGCAGGGGGTCCCTATGGCTACACCTTC; CDR3 protein: CASSAGGPYGYTF
clone size: -; J gene: TRBJ2-2; D gene: TRBD1; V gene: TRBV11-3; CDR3 DNA: TGTGCCAGCAGCCAGGGGGAAGGTACCGGGGAGCTGTTTTTT; CDR3 protein: CASSQGEGTGELFF
clone size: -; J gene: TRBJ1-2; D gene: TRBD1; V gene: TRBV6-5; CDR3 DNA: TGTGCCAGCAAACTGGGACAGGGCACGTCTGGCTACACCTTC; CDR3 protein: CASKLGQGTSGYTF
clone size: few; J gene: TRBJ1-2; D gene: -; V gene: TRBV29-1; CDR3 DNA: TGCAGCGTGGGAGATAGTGGCTACACCTTC; CDR3 protein: CSVGDSGYTF
clone size: -; J gene: TRBJ1-6; D gene: -; V gene: TRBV18; CDR3 DNA: TGTGCCAGCTCACCATCGGGCAGGGATGCACCCCTCCACTTT; CDR3 protein: CASSPSGRDAPLHF
clone size: many; J gene: TRBJ1-5; D gene: TRBD1; V gene: TRBV19; CDR3 DNA: TGTGCCAGTAGTATCGGACAGGGGGAGCCCCAGCATTTT; CDR3 protein: CASSIGQGEPQHF
clone size: -; J gene: TRBJ1-1; D gene: TRBD1; V gene: TRBV23-1; CDR3 DNA: TGCGCCAGCAGCAAGCCGGACAGGGCGGAAACTGAAGCTTTCTTT; CDR3 protein: CASSKPDRAETEAFF
clone size: -; J gene: TRBJ2-7; D gene: -; V gene: TRBV15; CDR3 DNA: TGTGCCACCAGCAGAGGACGTTCCGGGTACGAGCAGTACTTC; CDR3 protein: CATSRGRSGYEQYF
clone size: -; J gene: TRBJ1-2; D gene: -; V gene: TRBV5-1; CDR3 DNA: TGCGCCAGCAGCTTGGTTGACCCGGCGGTGAATGGCTACACCTTC; CDR3 protein: CASSLVDPAVNGYTF